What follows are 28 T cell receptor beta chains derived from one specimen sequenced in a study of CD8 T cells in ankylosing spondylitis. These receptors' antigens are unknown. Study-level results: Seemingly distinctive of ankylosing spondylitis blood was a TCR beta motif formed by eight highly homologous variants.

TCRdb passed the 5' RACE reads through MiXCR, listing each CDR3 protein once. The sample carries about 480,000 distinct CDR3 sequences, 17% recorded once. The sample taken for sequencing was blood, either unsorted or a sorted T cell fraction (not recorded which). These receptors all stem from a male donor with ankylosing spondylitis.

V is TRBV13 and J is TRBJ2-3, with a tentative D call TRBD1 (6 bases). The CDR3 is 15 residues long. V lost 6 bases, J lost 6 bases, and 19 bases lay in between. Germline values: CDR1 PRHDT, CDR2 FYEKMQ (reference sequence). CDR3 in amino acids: CASRHTGSRGDTQYF. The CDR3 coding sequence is TGTGCCAGCAGGCATACAGGGAGCCGAGGGGATACGCAGTATTTT.

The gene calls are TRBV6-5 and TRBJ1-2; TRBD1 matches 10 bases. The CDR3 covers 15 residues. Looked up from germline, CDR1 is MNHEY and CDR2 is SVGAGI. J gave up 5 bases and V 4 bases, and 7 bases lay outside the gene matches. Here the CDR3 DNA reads TGTGCCAGCAGTTTACCGGGACAGGGGCTTTATGGCTACACCTTC. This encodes CASSLPGQGLYGYTF.

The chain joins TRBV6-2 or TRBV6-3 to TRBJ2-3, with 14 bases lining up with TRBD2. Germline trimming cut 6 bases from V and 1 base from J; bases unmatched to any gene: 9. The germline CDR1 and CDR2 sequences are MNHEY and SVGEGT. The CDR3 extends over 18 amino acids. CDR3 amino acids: CASSSLPGLAGGTDTQYF. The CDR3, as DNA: TGTGCCAGCAGCTCCCTGCCGGGACTAGCGGGGGGCACAGATACGCAGTATTTT.

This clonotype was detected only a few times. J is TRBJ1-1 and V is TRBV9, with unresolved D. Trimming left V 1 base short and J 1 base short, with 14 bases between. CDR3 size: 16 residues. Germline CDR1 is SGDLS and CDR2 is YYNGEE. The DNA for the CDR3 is TGTGCCAGCAGCGTATCTAAGGGTAATACGAACACTGAAGCTTTCTTT. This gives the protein CASSVSKGNTNTEAFF.

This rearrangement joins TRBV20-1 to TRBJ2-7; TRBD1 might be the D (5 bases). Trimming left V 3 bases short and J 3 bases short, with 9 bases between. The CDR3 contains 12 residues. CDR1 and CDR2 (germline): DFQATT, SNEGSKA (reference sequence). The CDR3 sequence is CSASGQGYEQYF. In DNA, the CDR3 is TGCAGTGCTAGTGGCCAGGGCTACGAGCAGTACTTC.

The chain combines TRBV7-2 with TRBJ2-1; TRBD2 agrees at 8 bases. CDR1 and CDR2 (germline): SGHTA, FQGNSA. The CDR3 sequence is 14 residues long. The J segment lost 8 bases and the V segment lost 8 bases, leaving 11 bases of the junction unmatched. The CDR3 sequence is CASDGLAGGDEQFF. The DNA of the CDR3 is TGTGCCAGCGACGGGCTAGCGGGCGGCGATGAGCAGTTCTTC.

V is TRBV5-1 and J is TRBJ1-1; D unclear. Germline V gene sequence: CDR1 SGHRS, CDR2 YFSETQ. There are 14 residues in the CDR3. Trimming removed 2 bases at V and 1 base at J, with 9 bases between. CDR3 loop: CASSFAESNTEAFF. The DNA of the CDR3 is TGCGCCAGCAGCTTCGCAGAGTCGAACACTGAAGCTTTCTTT.

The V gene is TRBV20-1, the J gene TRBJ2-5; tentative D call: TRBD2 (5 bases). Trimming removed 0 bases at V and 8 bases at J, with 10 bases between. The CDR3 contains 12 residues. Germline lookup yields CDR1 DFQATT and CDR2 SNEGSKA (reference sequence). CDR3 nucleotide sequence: TGCAGTGCTAGAGAGGGAGCGGTAACCCAGTACTTC. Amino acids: CSAREGAVTQYF.

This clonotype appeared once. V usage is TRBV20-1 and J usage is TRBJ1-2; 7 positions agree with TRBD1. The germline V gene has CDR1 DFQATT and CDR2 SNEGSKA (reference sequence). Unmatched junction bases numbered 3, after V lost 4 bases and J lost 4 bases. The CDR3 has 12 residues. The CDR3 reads CSATGTAYGYTF. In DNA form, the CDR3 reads TGCAGTGCTACCGGGACAGCCTATGGCTACACCTTC.

CDR3 in DNA: TGTGCCAGCAGTTTCTCGGGACGGAGTCAAGAGACCCAGTACTTC. This codes for CASSFSGRSQETQYF. This chain uses TRBV27 with TRBJ2-5; D could derive from TRBD1 or TRBD2 (5 bases each). The CDR3 totals 15 residues. Germline CDR1 MNHEY, CDR2 SMNVEV (reference sequence). With 3 bases removed from V and 2 bases from J, the gap between germline ends came to 13 bases.

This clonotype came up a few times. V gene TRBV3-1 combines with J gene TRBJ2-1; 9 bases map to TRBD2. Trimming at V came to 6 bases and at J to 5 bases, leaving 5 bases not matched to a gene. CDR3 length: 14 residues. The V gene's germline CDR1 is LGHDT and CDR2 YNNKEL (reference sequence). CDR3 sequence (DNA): TGTGCCAGCAGGCAGCGGGAGGCTAACAATGAGCAGTTCTTC. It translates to CASRQREANNEQFF.

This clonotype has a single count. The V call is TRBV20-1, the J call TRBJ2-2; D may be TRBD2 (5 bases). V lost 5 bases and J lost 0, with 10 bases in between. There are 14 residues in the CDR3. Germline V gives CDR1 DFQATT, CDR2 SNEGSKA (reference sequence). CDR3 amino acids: CSAGGLPNTGELFF. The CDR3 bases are TGCAGTGCTGGAGGACTCCCGAACACCGGGGAGCTGTTTTTT.

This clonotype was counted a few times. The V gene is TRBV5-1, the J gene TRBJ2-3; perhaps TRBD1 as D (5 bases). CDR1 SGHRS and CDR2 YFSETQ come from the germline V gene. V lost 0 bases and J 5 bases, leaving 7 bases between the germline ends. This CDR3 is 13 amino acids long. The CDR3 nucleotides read TGCGCCAGCAGCTTGGGGGGCCGAGATACGCAGTATTTT. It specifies CASSLGGRDTQYF.

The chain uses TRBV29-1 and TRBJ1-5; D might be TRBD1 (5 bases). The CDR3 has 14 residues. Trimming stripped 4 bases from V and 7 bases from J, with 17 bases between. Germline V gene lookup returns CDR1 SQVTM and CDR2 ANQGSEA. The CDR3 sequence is CSVAVGGKGQPQHF. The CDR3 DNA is TGCAGCGTTGCCGTGGGGGGGAAGGGGCAGCCCCAGCATTTT.

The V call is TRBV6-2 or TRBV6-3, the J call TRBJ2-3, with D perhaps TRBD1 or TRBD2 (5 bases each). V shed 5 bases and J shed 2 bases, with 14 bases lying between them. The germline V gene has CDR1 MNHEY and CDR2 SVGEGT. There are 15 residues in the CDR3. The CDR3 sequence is CASSDGTEYTDTQYF. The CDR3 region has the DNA TGTGCCAGCAGTGACGGGACGGAATACACAGATACGCAGTATTTT.

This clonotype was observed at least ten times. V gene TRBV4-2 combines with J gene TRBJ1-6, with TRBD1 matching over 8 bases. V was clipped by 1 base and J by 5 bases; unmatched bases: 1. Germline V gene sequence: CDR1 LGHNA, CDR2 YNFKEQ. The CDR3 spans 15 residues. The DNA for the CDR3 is TGTGCCAGCAGCCAAGGGACAGGGAATAATTCACCCCTCCACTTT. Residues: CASSQGTGNNSPLHF.

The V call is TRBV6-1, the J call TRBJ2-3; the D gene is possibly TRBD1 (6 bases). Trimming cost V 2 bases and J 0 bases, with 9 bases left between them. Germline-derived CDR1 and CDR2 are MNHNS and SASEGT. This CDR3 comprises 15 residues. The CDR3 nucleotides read TGTGCCAGCAGTGAATATCAGGGGAGCACAGATACGCAGTATTTT. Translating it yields CASSEYQGSTDTQYF.

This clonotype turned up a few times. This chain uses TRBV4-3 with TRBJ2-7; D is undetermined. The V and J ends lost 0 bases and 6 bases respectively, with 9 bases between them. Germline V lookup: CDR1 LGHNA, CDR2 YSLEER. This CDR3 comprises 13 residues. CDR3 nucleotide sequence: TGCGCCAGCAGCCAAGATACGGCCACCGAGCAGTACTTC. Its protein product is CASSQDTATEQYF.

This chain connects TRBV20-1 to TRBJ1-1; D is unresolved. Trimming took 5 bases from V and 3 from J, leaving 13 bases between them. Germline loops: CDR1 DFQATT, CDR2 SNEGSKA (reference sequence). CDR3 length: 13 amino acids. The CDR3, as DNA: TGCAGTGCTCCAAAGCGGGTGGACACTGAAGCTTTCTTT. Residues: CSAPKRVDTEAFF.

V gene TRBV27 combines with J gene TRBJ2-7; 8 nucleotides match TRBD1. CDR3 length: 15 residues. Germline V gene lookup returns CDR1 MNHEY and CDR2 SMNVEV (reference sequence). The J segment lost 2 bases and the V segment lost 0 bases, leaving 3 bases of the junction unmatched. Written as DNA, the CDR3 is TGTGCCAGCAGTTTATCGCGGACAGGGACCTACGAGCAGTACTTC. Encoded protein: CASSLSRTGTYEQYF.

The CDR3 region is CASSISGITSGTYNEQFF. Written as DNA, the CDR3 is TGTGCCAGTAGTATAAGTGGGATCACTAGCGGGACTTACAATGAGCAGTTCTTC. The J gene is TRBJ2-1, the V gene TRBV19, with 10 bases fitting TRBD2. Germline CDR1 and CDR2: LNHDA and SQIVND (reference sequence). This CDR3 region has 18 residues. Unmatched junction bases numbered 11, after V lost 2 bases and J lost 4 bases.

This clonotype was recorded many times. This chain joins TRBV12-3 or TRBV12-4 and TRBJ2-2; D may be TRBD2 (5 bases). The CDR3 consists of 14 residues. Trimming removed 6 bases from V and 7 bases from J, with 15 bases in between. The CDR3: CASRGASSSGELFF. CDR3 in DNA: TGTGCCAGCAGGGGCGCTAGCTCGAGCGGGGAGCTGTTTTTT.

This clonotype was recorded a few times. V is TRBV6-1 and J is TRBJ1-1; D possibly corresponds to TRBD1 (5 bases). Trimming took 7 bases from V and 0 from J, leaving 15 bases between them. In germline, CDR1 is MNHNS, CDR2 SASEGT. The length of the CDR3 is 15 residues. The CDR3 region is CASTHRTGVNTEAFF. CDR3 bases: TGTGCCAGCACCCATAGAACGGGGGTGAACACTGAAGCTTTCTTT.

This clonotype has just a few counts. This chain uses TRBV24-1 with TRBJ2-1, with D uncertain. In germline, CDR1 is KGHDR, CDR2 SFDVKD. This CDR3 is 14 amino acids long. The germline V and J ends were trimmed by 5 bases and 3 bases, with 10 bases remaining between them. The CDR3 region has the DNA TGTGCCACCAGTGGCGCCCTCGACTACAATGAGCAGTTCTTC. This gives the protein CATSGALDYNEQFF.

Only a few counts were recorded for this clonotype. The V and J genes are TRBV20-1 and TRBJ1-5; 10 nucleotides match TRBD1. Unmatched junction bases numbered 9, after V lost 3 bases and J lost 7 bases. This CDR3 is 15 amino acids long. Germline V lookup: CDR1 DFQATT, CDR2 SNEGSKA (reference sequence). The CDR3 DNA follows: TGCAGTGCTAGGGACAGACAGGGGGCGAAACAGCCCCAGCATTTT. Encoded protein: CSARDRQGAKQPQHF.

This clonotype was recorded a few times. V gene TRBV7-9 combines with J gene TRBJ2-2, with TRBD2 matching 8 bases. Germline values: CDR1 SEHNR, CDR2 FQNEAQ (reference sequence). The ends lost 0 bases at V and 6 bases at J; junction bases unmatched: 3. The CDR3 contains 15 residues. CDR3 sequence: CASSLAAGAAGELFF. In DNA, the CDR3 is TGTGCCAGCAGCTTAGCAGCGGGGGCGGCCGGGGAGCTGTTTTTT.

The chain's CDR3 is CATSRGESTEAFF. The CDR3, as DNA: TGTGCCACCTCCAGGGGTGAGAGCACTGAAGCTTTCTTT. This chain connects TRBV2 to TRBJ1-1; weak D call: TRBD1 (6 bases). The CDR3 is 13 residues long. Germline CDR1 SNHLY, CDR2 FYNNEI. Trimming left V 10 bases short and J 4 bases short, with 16 bases between.

The CDR3 protein is CASSLKRTSGETQYF. For the CDR3, the DNA is TGTGCCAGCAGCTTAAAGCGGACCAGCGGAGAGACCCAGTACTTC. This chain uses TRBV7-2 with TRBJ2-5, with D possibly being TRBD2 (5 bases). V lost 2 bases, J lost 4 bases, and 14 bases lay in between. The germline CDR1 and CDR2 sequences are SGHTA and FQGNSA. This CDR3 region has 15 residues.